These T cell receptor beta chains were read from a single sample in a study of T-cell reconstitution after alpha-beta-depleted transplantation in children. MiXCR was run by TCRdb on the PCR reads, yielding one entry per CDR3 protein. The top ten clones hold about 9.3% of a sample with around 270,000 distinct CDR3 sequences, 7.5% to 9% of them seen once. The material was peripheral blood, obtained 360 days after TCRalphabeta/CD19-depleted stem cell transplant. These receptors were obtained from a female patient between 2 and 10 years old who had a stem cell transplant for Fanconi anemia, so the T cells may come from the graft donor. Both conserved end residues are trimmed from each CDR3. A D gene is named only where the DNA matches it firmly. Expanded clones are given a class, and other clones once, few, many or no size at all.

j_call clone_size v_call d_call cdr3_aa
TRBJ2-2 few TRBV27 TRBD2 ASQRGGAITGELF
TRBJ2-3 few TRBV11-2 - ASSLDPRGGADTQY
TRBJ2-3 - TRBV14 - ASSQVATQY
TRBJ2-7 - TRBV20-1 - SARDPSAGGGSYEQY
TRBJ2-7 few TRBV20-1 TRBD1 SAFRTGIYEQY
TRBJ2-7 many TRBV20-1 - SAAPQGFGSYEQY
TRBJ2-1 - TRBV7-8 - ASSLVSSSSYNEQF
TRBJ2-7 many TRBV10-2 - ASSDVLPYEQY
TRBJ2-7 - TRBV7-3 - ASSLGGNSYEQY
TRBJ2-5 - TRBV12-3/TRBV12-4 - ASSLSIGGGETQY
TRBJ1-2 many TRBV28 - ASSWSGAYGYT
TRBJ2-3 - TRBV30 TRBD2 AWSDRLGASGGLTQY
TRBJ1-1 many TRBV5-6 - ASSFDPLANTEAF
TRBJ2-1 few TRBV9 TRBD2 ASSVEAGTTTTV
TRBJ2-5 - TRBV5-1 - ASSPHLGGKETQY
TRBJ1-2 many TRBV5-1 - ASSLRADHGYT
TRBJ1-2 many TRBV29-1 TRBD1 SVGYRDSGYT
TRBJ2-1 - TRBV11-2 - ASSFGGWNYNEQF
TRBJ2-5 - TRBV7-9 TRBD1 ASSLGYRGPAETQY
TRBJ2-2 - TRBV7-3 - ASSLRGPNTWELF
TRBJ2-7 - TRBV12-2 - ASRLGSPWVGEQY
TRBJ1-2 many TRBV10-3 - AISEPHSGNYGYT
TRBJ1-1 - TRBV19 - ASSIYPTRRTEAF
TRBJ2-2 few TRBV4-1 - ASSQDPLRGNTGELF